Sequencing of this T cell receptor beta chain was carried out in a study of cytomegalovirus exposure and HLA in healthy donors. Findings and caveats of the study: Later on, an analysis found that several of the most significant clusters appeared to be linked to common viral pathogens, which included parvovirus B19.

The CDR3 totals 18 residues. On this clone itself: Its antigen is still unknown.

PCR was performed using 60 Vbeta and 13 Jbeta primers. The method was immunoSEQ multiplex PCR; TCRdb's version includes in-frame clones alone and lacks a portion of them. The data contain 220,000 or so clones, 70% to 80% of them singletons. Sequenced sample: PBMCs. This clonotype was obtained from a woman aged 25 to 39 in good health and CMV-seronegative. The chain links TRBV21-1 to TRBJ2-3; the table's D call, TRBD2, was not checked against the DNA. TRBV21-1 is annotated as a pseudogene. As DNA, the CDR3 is TGTGCCAGCAGCAAACCCGGGACTAGCGGGGCCAGCACAGATACGCAGTATTTT. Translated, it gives CASSKPGTSGASTDTQYF.